This T cell receptor (beta chain) was observed in a study of CD8+ T cells in alopecia areata (dated by TCRdb to the late 2010s). The study in broad terms: Treated patients were enrolled in an open-label pilot trial of oral tofacitinib at 5 to 10 mg twice daily for moderate-to-severe alopecia areata. Tofacitinib was administered for 6 to 18 months, and 6 months of follow-up off drug were then conducted to assess delayed response and recurrence. In both human patients and the C3H/HeJ mouse model, the study applied high-throughput TCRbeta sequencing to look at T cell clonal expansion in alopecia areata. Human TCRbeta sequencing covered scalp tissue and sorted CD4+ and CD8+ peripheral blood T cells from patchy and totalis/universalis alopecia areata patients and healthy controls. Biopsies were taken from tofacitinib-treated patients at baseline and at 4 and 24 weeks of treatment, and a later scalp biopsy was taken in several of the tofacitinib-treated patients. Clonality in the scalp was compared among normal scalp (n=4), patchy alopecia areata scalp (n=8), and alopecia totalis/universalis scalp (n=8). RNA was extracted with the PAXgene miRNA kit for fixed scalp, the miRNeasy kit for PBMCs, and the RNeasy kit for mouse skin. TCRbeta CDR3 regions were amplified by immunoSEQ multiplex PCR with 35 Vbeta forward and 13 Jbeta reverse primers.

Here is what the overall study found, with its caveats: Compared with normal scalp, lesional scalp had higher clonality and more expanded CD8+ clones, particularly in alopecia totalis/universalis, a pattern that suggests antigenic drive. Compared with mice, TCR sequences shared between patients were less clear, possibly partly because of HLA diversity across the patient population. Unlike mouse skin, which is dominated by gammadelta T cells, normal human skin has resident alphabeta T cells that are also sequenced, and this complicates analysis of the scalp TCR repertoire.

Library preparation employed the immunoSEQ multiplex PCR assay. To provide template for TCR sequencing, every sample had RNA extracted and reverse transcribed into cDNA. First-strand cDNA was synthesized with SuperScript III using a 2:1 mix of oligo-dT and random hexamers. A synthetic immune receptor repertoire was used to gauge amplification bias, and whatever bias remained was removed computationally. The original methods were these. After raw reads were preprocessed to remove errors, the CDR3 was defined following IMGT conventions as running from the conserved cysteine to phenylalanine. Clonality was computed as 1 minus the Shannon entropy, with the entropy normalized by log2 of the number of productive unique TCRs. Scalp TCRbeta sequences were cross-referenced with sorted blood CD4 and CD8 repertoires so that the CD4 or CD8 identity of scalp clones could be inferred. TCRdb mirrors the immuneACCESS table, restricted to in-frame sequences. Some clones are absent from its copies; in checked studies, under half trace to an unresolved V gene, and the reason for the others is unknown. Clonal size and the V and J genes are those of that table, whereas D and trimming came from the DNA. The table for this sample lists under 250,000 clones; approximately 61% of them were counted only once. The top ten constitute 0.45% of the sample.

On this clone itself: Its target antigen remains unknown. Base qualities are not provided; no much larger clone lies one nucleotide away.

Taken with the paper, the label for time point translates to: baseline before oral tofacitinib. Lesional scalp punch biopsies and peripheral blood were collected from alopecia areata patients. After PBMCs were isolated by density centrifugation and stained for CD3, CD4 and CD8, a FACSAria was used to sort CD4+ and CD8+ T cells. This material consisted of CD4+ T cells sorted from blood, taken at week 0. This clonotype originated in a human donor with alopecia areata.

DNA sequence: TGTGCCAGCAGCCAGGGTACACTAGCGGTGCTAAGCTCCTACGAGCAGTACTTC. Its protein product is CASSQGTLAVLSSYEQYF. This sequence uses TRBV4-2 and TRBJ2-7; 8 junctional bases match TRBD2. The germline V gene provides CDR1 LGHNA and CDR2 YNFKEQ. Including the terminal cysteine and phenylalanine, the CDR3 comprises 18 residues. Only CDR3 DNA is held: 54 bases, read in frame from base 1. V is trimmed back by 3 bases and J by 0 bases, and the junction contains 13 bases that no gene match accounts for.